Shown below are 3 T cell receptor beta chains from a single sample sequenced in a study of OX40 agonist ivuxolimab in advanced cancers. The assay was immunoSEQ multiplex PCR, and TCRdb's table has in-frame clones only and misses some. The sample includes approximately 45,000 clones, around 94% of them seen just once. Sequencing was performed on CD4+ or CD8+ T cells sorted from blood, taken in a trial of the OX40 agonist ivuxolimab. The receptors here all came from an adult with an advanced solid tumor such as melanoma, head and neck, liver or kidney cancer.

The rearrangement uses TRBV30 and TRBJ1-1; D remains ambiguous. The CDR3 is made up of 12 amino acids. The germline V gene encodes CDR1 GTSNPN and CDR2 SVGIG (reference sequence). The CDR3 DNA sequence: TGTGCGGTGGATTGGATGAACACTGAAGCTTTCTTT. Translation: CAVDWMNTEAFF.

This clone is a singleton in its sample. The chain employs TRBV7-9 and TRBJ2-7; 8 bases align to TRBD2. This CDR3 contains 17 residues. The junction had 13 bases not matched to a gene; V was cut back by 3 bases and J by 3 bases. CDR1 and CDR2 from the germline V gene are SEHNR and FQNEAQ (reference sequence). The CDR3 here is CASSLSVSGRRNYEQYF. CDR3 nucleotide sequence: TGTGCCAGCAGCTTGAGCGTAAGCGGGAGAAGAAACTACGAGCAGTACTTC.

The J gene is TRBJ2-1, the V gene TRBV4-3; no definite D call. Germline values: CDR1 LGHNA, CDR2 YSLEER. The CDR3 contains 17 residues. Trimming cost V 3 bases and J 4 bases, with 19 bases left between them. The CDR3 here is CASSHTRPRAKYNEQFF. The CDR3 nucleotides are TGCGCCAGCAGCCACACAAGACCCCGGGCTAAATACAATGAGCAGTTCTTC.